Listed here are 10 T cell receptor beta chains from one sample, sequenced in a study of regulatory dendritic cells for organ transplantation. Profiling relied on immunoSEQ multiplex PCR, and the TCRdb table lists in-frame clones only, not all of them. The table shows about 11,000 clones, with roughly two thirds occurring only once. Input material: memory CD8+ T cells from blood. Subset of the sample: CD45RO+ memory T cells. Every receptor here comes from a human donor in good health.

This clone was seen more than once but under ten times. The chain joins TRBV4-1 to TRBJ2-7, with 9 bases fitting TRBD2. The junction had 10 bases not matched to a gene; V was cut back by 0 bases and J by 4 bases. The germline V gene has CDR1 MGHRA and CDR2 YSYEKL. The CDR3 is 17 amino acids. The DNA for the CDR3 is TGCGCCAGCAGCCAAGATGAGGTCCAGCGGGGGGAATACGAGCAGTACTTC. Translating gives CASSQDEVQRGEYEQYF.

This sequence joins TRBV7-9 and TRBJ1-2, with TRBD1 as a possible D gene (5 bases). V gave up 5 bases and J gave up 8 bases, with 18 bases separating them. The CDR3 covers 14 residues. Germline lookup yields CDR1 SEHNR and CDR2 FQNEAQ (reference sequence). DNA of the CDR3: TGTGCCAGCAGCCACGGGGGTAGGAGCGAGGGCTACACCTTC. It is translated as CASSHGGRSEGYTF.

CDR3 loop: CASRQGWETQYF. CDR3 bases: TGTGCCAGCAGGCAGGGCTGGGAGACCCAGTACTTC. The rearrangement uses TRBV6-1 and TRBJ2-5; weak D call: TRBD1 (5 bases). The ends were cut back, 6 bases at V and 5 bases at J, with 10 bases in the middle. The CDR3 spans 12 residues. Germline lookup yields CDR1 MNHNS and CDR2 SASEGT.

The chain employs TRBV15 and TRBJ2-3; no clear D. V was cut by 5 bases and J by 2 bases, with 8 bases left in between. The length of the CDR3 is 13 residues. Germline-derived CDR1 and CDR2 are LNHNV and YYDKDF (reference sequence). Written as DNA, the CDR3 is TGTGCCACCAGCTTGGCAAACACAGATACGCAGTATTTT. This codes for CATSLANTDTQYF. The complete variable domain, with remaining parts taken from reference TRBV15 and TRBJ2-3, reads DAMVIQNPRYQVTQFGKPVTLSCSQTLNHNVMYWYQQKSSQAPKLLFHYYDKDFNNEADTPDNFQSRRPNTSFCFLDIRSPGLGDTAMYLCATSLANTDTQYFGPGTRLTVL.

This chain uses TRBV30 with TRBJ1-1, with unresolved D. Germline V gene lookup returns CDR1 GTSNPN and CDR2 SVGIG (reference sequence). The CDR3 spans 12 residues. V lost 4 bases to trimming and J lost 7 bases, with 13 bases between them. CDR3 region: CAWMTSSVEAFF. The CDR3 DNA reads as TGTGCCTGGATGACCAGCTCCGTTGAAGCTTTCTTT.

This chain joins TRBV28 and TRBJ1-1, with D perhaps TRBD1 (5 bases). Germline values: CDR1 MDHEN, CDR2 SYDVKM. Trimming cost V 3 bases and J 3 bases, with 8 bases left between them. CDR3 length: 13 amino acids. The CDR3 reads CASSFGGHTEAFF. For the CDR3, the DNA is TGTGCCAGCAGTTTCGGGGGACACACTGAAGCTTTCTTT.

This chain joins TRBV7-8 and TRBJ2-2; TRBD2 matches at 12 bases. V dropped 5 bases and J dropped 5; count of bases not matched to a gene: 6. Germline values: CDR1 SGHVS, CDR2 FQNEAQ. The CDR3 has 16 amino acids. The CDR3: CASSPTSGGSTGELFF. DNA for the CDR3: TGTGCCAGCAGCCCGACTAGCGGGGGTTCTACCGGGGAGCTGTTTTTT. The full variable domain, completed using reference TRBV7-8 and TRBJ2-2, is GAGVSQSPRYKVAKRGQDVALRCDPISGHVSLFWYQQALGQGPEFLTYFQNEAQLDKSGLPSDRFFAERPEGSVSTLKIQRTQQEDSAVYLCASSPTSGGSTGELFFGEGSRLTVL.

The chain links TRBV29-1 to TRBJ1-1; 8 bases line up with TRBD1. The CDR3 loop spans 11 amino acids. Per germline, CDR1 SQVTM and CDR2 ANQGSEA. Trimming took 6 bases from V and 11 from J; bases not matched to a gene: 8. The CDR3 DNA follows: TGCAGCGTCCCCGGACAGGGAGCGGCTTTCTTT. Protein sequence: CSVPGQGAAFF.

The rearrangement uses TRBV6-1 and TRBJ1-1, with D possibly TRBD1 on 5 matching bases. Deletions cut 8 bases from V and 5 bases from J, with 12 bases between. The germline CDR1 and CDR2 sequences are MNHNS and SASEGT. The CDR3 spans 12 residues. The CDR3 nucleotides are TGTGCCAGCGGGACGGCTGTGACTGAAGCTTTCTTT. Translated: CASGTAVTEAFF.

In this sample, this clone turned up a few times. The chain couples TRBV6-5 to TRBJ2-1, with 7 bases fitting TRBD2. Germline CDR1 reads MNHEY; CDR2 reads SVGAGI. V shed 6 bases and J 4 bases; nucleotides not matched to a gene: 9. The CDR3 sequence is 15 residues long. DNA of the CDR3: TGTGCCAGCAGCCCTAGAAGCGGGGAGTACAATGAGCAGTTCTTC. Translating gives CASSPRSGEYNEQFF.